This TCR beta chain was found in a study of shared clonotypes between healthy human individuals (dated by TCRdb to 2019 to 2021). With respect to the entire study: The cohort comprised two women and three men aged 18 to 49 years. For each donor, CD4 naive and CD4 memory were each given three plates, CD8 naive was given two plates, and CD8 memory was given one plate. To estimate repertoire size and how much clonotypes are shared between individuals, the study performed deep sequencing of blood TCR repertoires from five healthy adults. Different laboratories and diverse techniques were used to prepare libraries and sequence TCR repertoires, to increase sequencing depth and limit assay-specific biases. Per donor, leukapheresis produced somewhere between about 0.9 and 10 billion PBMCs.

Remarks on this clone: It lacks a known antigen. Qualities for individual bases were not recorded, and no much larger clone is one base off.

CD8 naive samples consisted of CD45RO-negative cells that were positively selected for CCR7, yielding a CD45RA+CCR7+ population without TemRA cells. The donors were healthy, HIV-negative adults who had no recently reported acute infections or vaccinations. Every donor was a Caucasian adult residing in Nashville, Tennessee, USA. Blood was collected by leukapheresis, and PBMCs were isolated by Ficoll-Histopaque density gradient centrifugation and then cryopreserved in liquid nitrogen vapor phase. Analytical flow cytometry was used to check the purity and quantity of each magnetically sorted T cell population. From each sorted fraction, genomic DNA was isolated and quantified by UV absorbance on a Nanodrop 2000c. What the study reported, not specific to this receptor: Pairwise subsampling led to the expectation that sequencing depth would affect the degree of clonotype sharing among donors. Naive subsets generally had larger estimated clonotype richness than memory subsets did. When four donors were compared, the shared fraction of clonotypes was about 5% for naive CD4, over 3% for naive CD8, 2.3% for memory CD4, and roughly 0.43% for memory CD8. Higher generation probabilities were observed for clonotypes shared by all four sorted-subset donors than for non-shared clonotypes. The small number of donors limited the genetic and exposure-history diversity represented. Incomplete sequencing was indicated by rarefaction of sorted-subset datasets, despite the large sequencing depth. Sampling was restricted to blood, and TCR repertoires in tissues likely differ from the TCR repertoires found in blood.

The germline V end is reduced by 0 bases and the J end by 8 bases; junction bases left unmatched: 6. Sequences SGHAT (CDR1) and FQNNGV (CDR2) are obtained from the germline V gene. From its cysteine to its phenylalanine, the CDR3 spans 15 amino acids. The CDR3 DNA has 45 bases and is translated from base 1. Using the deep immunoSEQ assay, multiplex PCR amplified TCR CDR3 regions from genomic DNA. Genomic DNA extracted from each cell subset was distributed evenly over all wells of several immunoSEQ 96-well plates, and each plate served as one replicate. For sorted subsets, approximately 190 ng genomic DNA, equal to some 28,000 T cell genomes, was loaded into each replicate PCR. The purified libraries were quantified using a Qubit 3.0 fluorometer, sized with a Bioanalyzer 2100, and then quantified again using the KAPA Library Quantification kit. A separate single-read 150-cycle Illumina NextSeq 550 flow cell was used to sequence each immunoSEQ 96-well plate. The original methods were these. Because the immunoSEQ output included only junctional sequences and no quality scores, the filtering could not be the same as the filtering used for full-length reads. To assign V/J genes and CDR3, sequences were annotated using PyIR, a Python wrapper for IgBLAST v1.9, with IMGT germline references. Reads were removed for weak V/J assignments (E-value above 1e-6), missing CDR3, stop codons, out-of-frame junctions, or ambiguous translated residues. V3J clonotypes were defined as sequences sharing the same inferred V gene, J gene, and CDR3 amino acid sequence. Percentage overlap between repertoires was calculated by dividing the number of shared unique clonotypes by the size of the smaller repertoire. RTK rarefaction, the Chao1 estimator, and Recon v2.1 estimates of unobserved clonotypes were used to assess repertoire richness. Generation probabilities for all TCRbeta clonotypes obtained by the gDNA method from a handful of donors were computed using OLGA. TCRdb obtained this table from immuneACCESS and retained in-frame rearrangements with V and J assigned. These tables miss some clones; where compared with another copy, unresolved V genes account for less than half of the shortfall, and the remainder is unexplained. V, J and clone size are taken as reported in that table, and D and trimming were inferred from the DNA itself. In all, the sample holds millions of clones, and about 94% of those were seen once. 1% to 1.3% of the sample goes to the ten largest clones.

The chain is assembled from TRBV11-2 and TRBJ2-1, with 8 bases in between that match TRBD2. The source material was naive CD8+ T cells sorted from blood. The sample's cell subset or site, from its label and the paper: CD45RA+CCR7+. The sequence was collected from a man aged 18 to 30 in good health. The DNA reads TGTGCCAGCAGCTTAGAGGCGGGAGGTGGGGATGAGCAGTTCTTC. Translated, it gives CASSLEAGGGDEQFF.